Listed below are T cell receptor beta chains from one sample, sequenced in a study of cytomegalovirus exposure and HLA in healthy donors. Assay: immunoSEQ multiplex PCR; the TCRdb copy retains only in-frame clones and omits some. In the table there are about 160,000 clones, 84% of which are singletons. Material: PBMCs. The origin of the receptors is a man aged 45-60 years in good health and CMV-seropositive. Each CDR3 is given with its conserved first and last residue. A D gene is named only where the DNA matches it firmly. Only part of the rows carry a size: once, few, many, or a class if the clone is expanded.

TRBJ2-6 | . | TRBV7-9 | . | TGTGCCAGCAGTACCCGACAGAGCGCTGGGGCCAACGTCCTGACTTTC | CASSTRQSAGANVLTF
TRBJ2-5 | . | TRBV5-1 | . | TGCGCCAGCAGCTTGGAAGCAGGGGAGTATAGGGAGACCCAGTACTTC | CASSLEAGEYRETQYF
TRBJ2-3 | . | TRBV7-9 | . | TGTGCCAGCAGCCTGGCTAGCGGCACAGATACGCAGTATTTT | CASSLASGTDTQYF
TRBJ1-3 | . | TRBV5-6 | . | TGTGCCAGCAGCCCGGGACTGCTGAGCTCTGGAAACACCATATATTTT | CASSPGLLSSGNTIYF
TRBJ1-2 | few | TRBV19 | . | TGTGCCAGTAGTATCACGGTTTCGGATGGCTACACCTTC | CASSITVSDGYTF
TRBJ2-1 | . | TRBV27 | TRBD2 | TGTGCCAGCAGTGTGACTAGCGGGATAAGGGATGAGCAGTTCTTC | CASSVTSGIRDEQFF
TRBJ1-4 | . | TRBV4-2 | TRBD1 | TGTGCCAGCAGCCAGCGAGGGGGTCCGGGACAGGTGGCTAATGAAAAACTGTTTTTT | CASSQRGGPGQVANEKLFF
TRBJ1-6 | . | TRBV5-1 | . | TGCGCCAGCAGCACGGGGGGCTTCTCCTATAATTCACCCCTCCACTTT | CASSTGGFSYNSPLHF
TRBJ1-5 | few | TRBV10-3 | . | TGTGCCATCAGTGAGTCAGCTACTCAGCCCCAGCATTTT | CAISESATQPQHF
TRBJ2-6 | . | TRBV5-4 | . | TGTGCCAGCAGCTTGGAGGGGCCTGGGGCCAACGTCCTGACTTTC | CASSLEGPGANVLTF
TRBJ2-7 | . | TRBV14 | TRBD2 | TGTGCCAGCAGCCAAGCCGCACCCTGGAGCGGGGGGGCCTCCGAGCAGTACTTC | CASSQAAPWSGGASEQYF
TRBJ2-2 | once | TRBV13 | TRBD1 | TGTGCCAGCAGAGGGACAGAGACCGGGGAGCTGTTTTTT | CASRGTETGELFF
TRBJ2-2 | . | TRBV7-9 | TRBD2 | TGTGCCAGCAGCTTGACTAGCGTTACCGGGGAGCTGTTTTTT | CASSLTSVTGELFF
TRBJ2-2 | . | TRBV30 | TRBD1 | TGTGCCTGGGATCAGGACAGGGTCACCGGGGAGCTGTTTTTT | CAWDQDRVTGELFF
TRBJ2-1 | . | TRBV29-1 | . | TGCAGCGTTGTCAGGAACAATGAGCAGTTCTTC | CSVVRNNEQFF
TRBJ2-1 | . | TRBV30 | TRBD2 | TGTGCCTGGCAGACTAGCGGGAACTACAATGAGCAGTTCTTC | CAWQTSGNYNEQFF
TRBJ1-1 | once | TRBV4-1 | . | TGCGCCAGCAGCCAAGAGTGGGCAGTGAACACTGAAGCTTTCTTT | CASSQEWAVNTEAFF
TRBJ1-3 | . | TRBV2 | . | TGTGCCAGCAGTGAGTCTGTGACAACCTCTGGAAACACCATATATTTT | CASSESVTTSGNTIYF
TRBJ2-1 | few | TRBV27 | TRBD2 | TGTGCCAGCAGTCCATTAGCGGGAGGATCCGAGCAGTTCTTC | CASSPLAGGSEQFF
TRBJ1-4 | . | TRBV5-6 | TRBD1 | TGTGCCAGCAGCTTGAGGACAGGGAGGGAAAAACTGTTTTTT | CASSLRTGREKLFF
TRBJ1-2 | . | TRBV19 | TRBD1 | TGTGCCAGCTGGGAGAGGGGGCACGGCTACACCTTC | CASWERGHGYTF
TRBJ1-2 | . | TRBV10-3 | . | TGTGCCATCAGTGAGTCGACAGACGGCTACACCTTC | CAISESTDGYTF